A selection of T cell receptor beta chains follows, all from one sample in a study of CXCR3-negative and CXCR3-positive naive CD8 T cells. TCRdb reprocessed the 5' RACE reads; each CDR3 protein has one entry and no DNA is given. This sample contains some 5,700 distinct CDR3 sequences. Sequencing input: naive CXCR3+ CD8+ T cells from blood. The origin of the receptors is a human donor in good health. Some clones in this sample may be carry-over from other donors' samples. Both conserved end residues are part of each CDR3. The size entry is marked missing in some rows and otherwise reads once, few, many or a size class.

medium-sized TRBJ2-3 TRBV29-1 CSVDGITDTQYF
- TRBJ2-1 TRBV19 CASTISGTHNEQFF
medium-sized TRBJ2-1 TRBV29-1 CSVRWTSGSIVDEQFF
medium-sized TRBJ2-3 TRBV7-9 CASSLADRVTDTQYF
- TRBJ2-5 TRBV9 CASRLTGGDQETQYF
medium-sized TRBJ2-7 TRBV28 CASYPSVGYNYEQYF
medium-sized TRBJ2-2 TRBV20-1 CSAPDSGRGNTGELFF
- TRBJ2-1 TRBV6-5 CASSIGRGGSYNEQFF
medium-sized TRBJ2-3 TRBV7-6 CASSFTGYGDTQYF
medium-sized TRBJ2-2 TRBV2 CASSVGTANTGELFF
- TRBJ2-7 TRBV3-1 CASSRNRGKAYEQYF
medium-sized TRBJ2-2 TRBV29-1 CSVLGQGRTGELFF
- TRBJ1-2 TRBV29-1 CSVPGVGDGYTF
- TRBJ2-1 TRBV25-1 CASSNIRGGHNEQFF
medium-sized TRBJ1-1 TRBV4-2 CASSQDAQGGTEAFF
- TRBJ2-7 TRBV27 CASSGSGRASAYEQYF
medium-sized TRBJ1-1 TRBV9 CASSGGTGGTEAFF
medium-sized TRBJ2-1 TRBV7-2 CASSLAVGAEFF
- TRBJ2-1 TRBV4-1 CASSQVTGSYNEQFF
- TRBJ2-5 TRBV6-6 CASSYSMLGTEKETQYF
medium-sized TRBJ2-1 TRBV11-2 CASSPVSGYNEQFF
- TRBJ2-1 TRBV29-1 CSVEEGFGAGEGSEQFF
medium-sized TRBJ1-1 TRBV10-2 CASSGQGLYTEAFF
- TRBJ2-7 TRBV2 CASSDRQAGYEQYF
- TRBJ2-2 TRBV29-1 CSVGTPGTRFAGCCFF
- TRBJ1-1 TRBV19 CASTPGGYRALTEAFF
- TRBJ2-2 TRBV3-1 CASSRKPSGVDGELFF
medium-sized TRBJ2-3 TRBV7-3 CASSLGGMGTDTQYF
- TRBJ1-5 TRBV6-5 CASSTWNQPQHF
medium-sized TRBJ2-1 TRBV5-6 CASSLARGTGTSGIWEQFF
medium-sized TRBJ2-4 TRBV12-3/TRBV12-4 CASSSPTSGSGIQYF
medium-sized TRBJ2-3 TRBV29-1 CSVEGLEISDTQYF
- TRBJ1-2 TRBV28 CASRELGQGVNRDYGYTF
medium-sized TRBJ2-5 TRBV6-5 CASSQQVGTQYF
medium-sized TRBJ1-1 TRBV7-9 CASSVDRFEAFF
- TRBJ1-2 TRBV6-5 CASSSDSSYGYTF
- TRBJ2-7 TRBV6-5 CASSLTSGRGNEQYF
medium-sized TRBJ2-1 TRBV29-1 CSVGGLAGAVPYNEQFF
medium-sized TRBJ2-3 TRBV25-1 CASSPRGPADTQYF
- TRBJ2-5 TRBV28 CASSVGTSGSEETQYF
- TRBJ2-2 TRBV12-5 CASGLPNTGELFF
medium-sized TRBJ1-1 TRBV5-1 CASSFAGGTEAFF
- TRBJ1-5 TRBV28 CASSGGNQPQHF
medium-sized TRBJ1-1 TRBV12-3/TRBV12-4 CASSPANTEAFF
medium-sized TRBJ1-2 TRBV7-8 CASSPTVGRQDPNYGYTF
- TRBJ1-1 TRBV7-9 CASSDLVDTEAFF
medium-sized TRBJ2-3 TRBV7-2 CASSLSSPETGF
medium-sized TRBJ2-1 TRBV28 CASRPLAGARNEQFF
- TRBJ2-7 TRBV29-1 CSVEGTGETYEQYF